This T cell receptor (beta chain) was sequenced for a study of shared T cell receptors in the human thymus. Libraries were prepared by immunoSEQ multiplex PCR; TCRdb keeps only in-frame clonotypes and omits some of them. Among about 660,000 clones, roughly 90% were seen once, and the ten largest hold around 0.0099%. The sample was also reused in another study, on human thymus T cells. From that second work: Thymus tissue for the work was resected from patients undergoing corrective heart surgery. What appeared biased in thymic and blood repertoires was the usage of V and J genes.

This clonotype originated in a boy less than two years old with a congenital heart defect. Sequences were obtained from thymocytes.

The CDR3 sequence is CASSLRSGRSSYNEQFF. CDR3 DNA: TGTGCCAGCAGTTTACGTAGCGGGAGGAGCTCCTACAATGAGCAGTTCTTC. V gene TRBV27 combines with J gene TRBJ2-1, with 10 positions matching TRBD2. The CDR3 runs 17 residues. The V and J ends lost 2 bases and 0 bases, in that order; junction bases with no gene match: 4. CDR1 is MNHEY and CDR2 is SMNVEV in the germline V gene (reference sequence).